A single sample is the source of the 11 T cell receptor beta chains below, sequenced in a study of blood T cell repertoires in COVID-19. Method: immunoSEQ multiplex PCR; TCRdb's copy keeps in-frame clones and lacks some. The sample holds just under 350,000 clones; more than 75% are singletons and the top ten take around 6%. The sample consisted of peripheral blood. These receptors all stem from a woman between 45 and 65 years old with COVID-19, enrolled during active disease.

This clone appeared a few times. This chain links TRBV18 with TRBJ1-2; maybe TRBD1 (5 bases). CDR3 length: 15 amino acids. Germline V lookup: CDR1 KGHSH, CDR2 LQKENI. Trimming took off 4 bases at V and 7 bases at J, with 19 bases between the two ends. CDR3 residues: CASSLEPAGESGYTF. Here the CDR3 DNA reads TGTGCCAGCTCACTCGAACCGGCGGGGGAATCTGGCTACACCTTC.

This clone has just one count. The V call is TRBV3-1 (or the pseudogene TRBV3-2), the J call TRBJ2-7, with D uncertain. The CDR3 is 14 residues long. Trimming took 1 base from V and 7 from J, leaving 14 bases between them. Germline loops: CDR1 LGHDT, CDR2 YNNKEL (reference sequence). The CDR3 spells CASSQAVHPLEQYF. The CDR3 nucleotides are TGTGCCAGCAGCCAAGCGGTCCATCCCCTGGAGCAGTACTTC.

The chain employs TRBV6-6 and TRBJ2-7; perhaps TRBD2 as D (6 bases). Germline V lookup: CDR1 MNHNY, CDR2 SVGAGI (reference sequence). CDR3 length: 14 residues. The ends were cut back, 4 bases at V and 1 base at J, with 11 bases in the middle. The CDR3 DNA sequence: TGTGCCAGCAGTTCGACTAGAACTTCCTACGAGCAGTACTTC. It specifies CASSSTRTSYEQYF.

The chain has TRBV7-2 and TRBJ2-5; a possible D gene is TRBD1 (5 bases). CDR3 size: 12 residues. In germline, CDR1 is SGHTA, CDR2 FQGNSA. Trimming cost V 4 bases and J 6 bases, with 9 bases left between them. The CDR3 nucleotides read TGTGCCAGCAGCTACGACAGCCAGACCCAGTACTTC. Translation: CASSYDSQTQYF.

The gene calls are TRBV19 and TRBJ1-5, with D perhaps matching TRBD1 (6 bases). The CDR3 covers 16 residues. V was pared by 3 bases and J by 6 bases, with 18 bases between. CDR1 and CDR2 (germline): LNHDA, SQIVND (reference sequence). CDR3 region: CASSISGQIVGQPQHF. CDR3 nucleotide sequence: TGTGCCAGTAGTATTTCCGGACAGATTGTCGGTCAGCCCCAGCATTTT.

The CDR3 here is CASSYGWLAGPSYEQYF. The DNA of the CDR3 is TGTGCCAGCAGTTACGGTTGGCTAGCGGGCCCCTCCTACGAGCAGTACTTC. This chain joins TRBV6-2 or TRBV6-3 and TRBJ2-7; 8 bases line up with TRBD2. Germline lookup yields CDR1 MNHEY and CDR2 SVGEGT. V trimming: 2 bases; J trimming: 0 bases; junction bases outside the gene matches: 9. This CDR3 comprises 17 residues.

This chain connects TRBV27 to TRBJ1-2, with a tentative D call TRBD1 (5 bases). The CDR3 covers 13 residues. Germline loops: CDR1 MNHEY, CDR2 SMNVEV (reference sequence). Between the trimmed V and J ends, which lost 5 bases and 8 bases, there was a span of 15 bases. The CDR3 coding sequence is TGTGCCAGCAGTCTTCGGGGGTTCGGGGGCTACACCTTC. It translates to CASSLRGFGGYTF.

The rearrangement uses TRBV12-3 or TRBV12-4 and TRBJ1-1; the match to TRBD1 covers 7 bases. The CDR3 runs to 12 residues. Trimming took 6 bases from V and 10 from J; bases not matched to a gene: 8. The CDR3 sequence is CASRDRDSGAFF. The DNA for the CDR3 is TGTGCCAGCAGGGACCGGGACAGCGGAGCTTTCTTT.

This sequence joins TRBV9 and TRBJ2-7, with D possibly being TRBD2 (6 bases). The CDR3 is 16 amino acids. The ends were cut back, 3 bases at V and 3 bases at J, with 19 bases in the middle. CDR1 is SGDLS and CDR2 is YYNGEE in the germline V gene. The CDR3 is CASSEFRRAPFYEQYF. In DNA form, the CDR3 reads TGTGCCAGCAGCGAATTTAGGAGGGCTCCTTTCTACGAGCAGTACTTC.

V gene TRBV2 combines with J gene TRBJ1-2; tentatively, D is TRBD1 (5 bases). Trimming cost V 3 bases and J 4 bases, with 9 bases left between them. The CDR3 has 13 residues. Germline V gene data show CDR1 as SNHLY and CDR2 as FYNNEI. In DNA, the CDR3 is TGTGCCAGCAGTGACCAGGGTATCTATGGCTACACCTTC. Translation gives CASSDQGIYGYTF.

The chain carries TRBV4-1 and TRBJ1-1; the match to TRBD1 covers 7 bases. The CDR3 contains 16 residues. CDR1 and CDR2 (germline): MGHRA, YSYEKL. The V gene end was trimmed by 4 bases and the J gene end by 1 base; junction bases not matched to a gene: 9. The CDR3 DNA follows: TGCGCCAGCAGCCTAGAACAGGGGCTCCCGAACACTGAAGCTTTCTTT. It translates to CASSLEQGLPNTEAFF.